The entry below gives a single T cell receptor beta chain sequence along with its context. CDR3 length: 15 residues. The sample belongs to a study of blood T cell repertoires in COVID-19. As for the study in general: Material from acute and convalescent COVID-19 was sourced from the United States, Italy and Spain. T cells, B-cell-depleted T cells, or PBMCs supplied cDNA or gDNA.

Original methodology: Cell counts per sample came from amplifying reference gene primers. Sequenced by immunoSEQ multiplex PCR; TCRdb stores in-frame clones only, minus some. V and J calls and clone size are as listed in that table; D and trimming were resolved from the DNA. The repertoire holds about 130,000 clones, around 74% seen once, with over 4.5% in the top ten. Sample: peripheral blood. The clonotype originates from a man aged 55-75 years with acute or convalescent COVID-19. The gene calls are TRBV21-1 and TRBJ2-2; no check of the table's D call, TRBD1, against the DNA was made. TRBV21-1 is a pseudogene segment. CDR3: CASSNGRQGTGELFF. DNA for the CDR3: TGTGCCAGCAGCAATGGGCGGCAGGGCACCGGGGAGCTGTTTTTT.